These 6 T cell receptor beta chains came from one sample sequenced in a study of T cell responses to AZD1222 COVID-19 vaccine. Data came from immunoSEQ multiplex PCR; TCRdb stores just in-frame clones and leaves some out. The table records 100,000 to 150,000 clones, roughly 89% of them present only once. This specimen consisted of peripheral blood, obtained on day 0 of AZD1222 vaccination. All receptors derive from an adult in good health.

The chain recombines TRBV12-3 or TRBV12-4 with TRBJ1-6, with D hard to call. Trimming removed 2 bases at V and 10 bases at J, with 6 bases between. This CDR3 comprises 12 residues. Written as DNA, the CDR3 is TGTGCCAGCAGTTTAAGCCCGTCACCCCTCCACTTT. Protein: CASSLSPSPLHF.

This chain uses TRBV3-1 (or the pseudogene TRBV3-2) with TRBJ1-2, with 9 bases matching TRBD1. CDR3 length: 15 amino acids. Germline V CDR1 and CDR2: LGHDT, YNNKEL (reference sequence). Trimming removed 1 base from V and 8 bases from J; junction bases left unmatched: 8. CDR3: CASSQGDRALSGYTF. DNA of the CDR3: TGTGCCAGCAGCCAAGGGGACAGGGCCTTATCCGGCTACACCTTC.

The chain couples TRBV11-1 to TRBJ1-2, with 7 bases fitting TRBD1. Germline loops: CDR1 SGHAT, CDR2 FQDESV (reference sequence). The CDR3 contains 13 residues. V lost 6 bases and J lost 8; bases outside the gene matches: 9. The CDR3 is CASSQGGGRGYTF. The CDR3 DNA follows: TGTGCCAGCAGTCAAGGAGGGGGCAGAGGCTACACCTTC.

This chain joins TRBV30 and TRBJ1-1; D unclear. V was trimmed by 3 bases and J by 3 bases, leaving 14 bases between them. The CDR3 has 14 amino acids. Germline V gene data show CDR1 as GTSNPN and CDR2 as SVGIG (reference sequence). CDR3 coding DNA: TGTGCCTGGAGCTCCCTTGGACTTCACACTGAAGCTTTCTTT. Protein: CAWSSLGLHTEAFF.

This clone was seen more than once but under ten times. CDR3 nucleotide sequence: TGTGCCAGCAGGAACAGGGGGACAGGGGGTAACTATGGCTACACCTTC. Protein product: CASRNRGTGGNYGYTF. The chain carries TRBV7-2 and TRBJ1-2; 11 bases fit TRBD1. Looked up from germline, CDR1 is SGHTA and CDR2 is FQGNSA. This CDR3 comprises 16 residues. V shed 6 bases and J 1 base; nucleotides not matched to a gene: 7.

CDR3 amino acids: CASGGILSLHF. For the CDR3, the DNA is TGTGCCAGTGGGGGAATTTTATCCCTCCACTTT. This chain uses TRBV19 with TRBJ1-6; D is possibly TRBD1 (5 bases). The CDR3 runs to 11 residues. CDR1 LNHDA and CDR2 SQIVND come from the germline V gene (reference sequence). V shed 8 bases and J shed 14 bases, with 13 bases lying between them.